One sample yielded the 28 T cell receptor beta chains listed below, sequenced in a study of CD8 T cells in Susac syndrome. Reverse transcription of 0.5 to 1 ug RNA used random hexamers. Via MiXCR, TCRdb re-called the immunoSEQ multiplex PCR reads, giving one row per CDR3 protein. Of roughly 190,000 distinct CDR3 sequences listed, about 91% are singletons. Sequencing used CD4+ T cells from PBMCs. All receptors derive from a human donor with Susac syndrome.

The chain recombines TRBV19 with TRBJ2-1, with TRBD2 identical over 13 bases. From germline, CDR1 is LNHDA and CDR2 SQIVND (reference sequence). CDR3 length: 15 residues. V was clipped by 6 bases and J by 8 bases; unmatched bases: 7. The CDR3 DNA reads as TGTGCCAGTAGAACACTAGCGGGGGGGAACTATGAGCAGTTCTTC. It specifies CASRTLAGGNYEQFF.

The chain recombines TRBV6-1 with TRBJ2-7; 12 bases fit TRBD2. The germline CDR1 and CDR2 sequences are MNHNS and SASEGT. J lost 8 bases, V lost 10 bases, and 6 bases had no gene match. CDR3 length equals 12 residues. The CDR3 DNA follows: TGTGCCACCTCTAGCGGGGGGGCCAAGCAGTACTTC. Amino acid sequence: CATSSGGAKQYF.

For the CDR3, the DNA is TGCAGCGTTGACTGGACTCCCGGCGCCGAGACCCAGTACTTC. Amino acid sequence: CSVDWTPGAETQYF. The chain combines TRBV29-1 with TRBJ2-5; D is possibly TRBD2 (5 bases). The germline V and J ends were trimmed by 3 bases and 5 bases, with 16 bases remaining between them. Germline loops: CDR1 SQVTM, CDR2 ANQGSEA. This CDR3 has 14 residues.

CDR3 residues: CASTMGGTEAFF. In DNA form, the CDR3 reads TGTGCCAGCACTATGGGAGGCACTGAAGCTTTCTTT. J is TRBJ1-1 and V is TRBV2; no definite D call. V was pared by 7 bases and J by 4 bases, with 10 bases between. The CDR3 covers 12 residues. Germline V gene sequence: CDR1 SNHLY, CDR2 FYNNEI.

J is TRBJ1-3 and V is TRBV3-1; 8 bases agree with TRBD1. The germline V gene encodes CDR1 LGHDT and CDR2 YNNKEL (reference sequence). This CDR3 is built from 15 residues. The V and J ends lost 3 bases and 2 bases, in that order; junction bases with no gene match: 3. DNA for the CDR3: TGTGCCAGCAGCCAGACAGGGGTAACTGGAAACACCATATATTTT. This encodes CASSQTGVTGNTIYF.

The chain employs TRBV18 and TRBJ2-7; D is undetermined. CDR3 length: 12 amino acids. The ends were cut back, 3 bases at V and 6 bases at J, with 9 bases in the middle. In germline, CDR1 is KGHSH, CDR2 LQKENI. CDR3 sequence (DNA): TGTGCCAGCTCACCTGGACGAGGCGAGCAGTACTTC. Its translation: CASSPGRGEQYF.

This chain connects TRBV11-1 to TRBJ2-2, with TRBD2 matching 7 bases. Germline CDR1 and CDR2: SGHAT and FQDESV (reference sequence). Germline trimming cut 2 bases from V and 2 bases from J; bases unmatched to any gene: 2. The CDR3 runs to 15 residues. The CDR3 reads CASSLSSGNTGELFF. As DNA, the CDR3 is TGTGCCAGCAGCTTATCTAGCGGTAACACCGGGGAGCTGTTTTTT.

CDR3 nucleotides: TGTGCCACCAGCAGAAAACTAGCGGGAGGAATCCACGAGCAGTACTTC. Translating gives CATSRKLAGGIHEQYF. The chain links TRBV15 to TRBJ2-7; 12 nucleotides agree with TRBD2. This CDR3 contains 16 residues. The V gene end was trimmed by 2 bases and the J gene end by 5 bases; junction bases not matched to a gene: 7. The germline V gene has CDR1 LNHNV and CDR2 YYDKDF (reference sequence).

This sequence joins TRBV28 and TRBJ2-1; the D is unclear. Germline values: CDR1 MDHEN, CDR2 SYDVKM. This CDR3 comprises 16 residues. The germline V and J ends were trimmed by 6 bases and 0 bases, with 15 bases remaining between them. This CDR3 reads CASRLPRTRSYNEQFF. CDR3 DNA: TGTGCCAGCAGGCTACCTCGGACCCGCTCCTACAATGAGCAGTTCTTC.

The chain is built from TRBV15 and TRBJ2-3; D call uncertain. Germline CDR1 and CDR2: LNHNV and YYDKDF (reference sequence). V lost 0 bases and J 5 bases, leaving 6 bases between the germline ends. There are 13 residues in the CDR3. For the CDR3, the DNA is TGTGCCACCAGCAGAGATCCGGGAGATACGCAGTATTTT. Protein product: CATSRDPGDTQYF. The full variable domain, rest sourced from reference TRBV15 and TRBJ2-3, is DAMVIQNPRYQVTQFGKPVTLSCSQTLNHNVMYWYQQKSSQAPKLLFHYYDKDFNNEADTPDNFQSRRPNTSFCFLDIRSPGLGDTAMYLCATSRDPGDTQYFGPGTRLTVL.

The chain links TRBV9 to TRBJ2-3; no clear D gene. Germline V lookup: CDR1 SGDLS, CDR2 YYNGEE. The germline V and J ends were trimmed by 0 bases and 6 bases, with 5 bases remaining between them. This CDR3 has 12 residues. DNA of the CDR3: TGTGCCAGCAGCGTAGCGCAGGATACGCAGTATTTT. Amino acid sequence: CASSVAQDTQYF.

J is TRBJ2-5 and V is TRBV2, with a weak D call TRBD2 (7 bases). The germline V gene has CDR1 SNHLY and CDR2 FYNNEI. This CDR3 has 14 amino acids. V lost 7 bases and J lost 5, with 17 bases in between. This CDR3 is CASMVGGDHETQYF. In nucleotides, the CDR3 is TGTGCCAGCATGGTAGGGGGGGATCACGAGACCCAGTACTTC.

This clonotype was counted a single time. The V call is TRBV6-5, the J call TRBJ1-4; a possible D gene is TRBD1 (5 bases). Germline V gene sequence: CDR1 MNHEY, CDR2 SVGAGI. V lost 0 bases, J lost 5 bases, and 13 bases lay in between. This CDR3 has 16 residues. The CDR3 reads CASSYSVGAGNEKLFF. CDR3 nucleotide sequence: TGTGCCAGCAGTTACTCGGTCGGGGCCGGGAATGAAAAACTGTTTTTT.

The genes are TRBV15 and TRBJ1-5; maybe TRBD1 (6 bases). V shed 4 bases and J shed 6 bases, with 13 bases lying between them. Germline CDR1 and CDR2: LNHNV and YYDKDF (reference sequence). The CDR3 contains 14 residues. As DNA, the CDR3 is TGTGCCACCAGCAAAAAACAGGGAGTTCAGCCCCAGCATTTT. Translating it yields CATSKKQGVQPQHF.

The chain links TRBV7-3 to TRBJ2-3, with D unclear. Germline assignment: CDR1 SGHTA and CDR2 FQGTGA. CDR3 length: 13 residues. Trimming stripped 5 bases from V and 2 bases from J, with 8 bases between. The CDR3 DNA sequence: TGTGCCAGCAGCGCAGCTAACACAGATACGCAGTATTTT. This sequence encodes CASSAANTDTQYF. Variable domain in full (rest from reference TRBV7-3 and TRBJ2-3): GAGVSQTPSNKVTEKGKYVELRCDPISGHTALYWYRQSLGQGPEFLIYFQGTGAADDSGLPNDRFFAVRPEGSVSTLKIQRTERGDSAVYLCASSAANTDTQYFGPGTRLTVL.

The sample holds a few counts of this clonotype. The genes are TRBV19 and TRBJ2-1, with 10 bases that match TRBD2. The trim removed 6 bases at V and 9 bases at J, leaving 8 bases unmatched. CDR1 is LNHDA and CDR2 is SQIVND in the germline V gene (reference sequence). The CDR3 spans 14 residues. CDR3 sequence (DNA): TGTGCCAGTAGGGAAGCGGGAGGGCCCAGTGAGCAGTTCTTC. Protein product: CASREAGGPSEQFF.

The gene calls are TRBV25-1 and TRBJ1-4, with D uncertain. This CDR3 contains 14 residues. Per the germline V gene, CDR1 is MGHDK and CDR2 is SYGVNS. V dropped 3 bases and J dropped 0 bases, with 5 bases sitting between them. In DNA form, the CDR3 reads TGTGCCAGCAGTGATGGATCAACTAATGAAAAACTGTTTTTT. Its protein is CASSDGSTNEKLFF.

V is TRBV9 and J is TRBJ1-1, with 8 positions matching TRBD1. CDR3 length: 15 residues. Germline trimming cut 0 bases from V and 6 bases from J; bases unmatched to any gene: 7. Germline loops: CDR1 SGDLS, CDR2 YYNGEE. This CDR3 is CASSVVPDRGAEAFF. The CDR3 DNA is TGTGCCAGCAGCGTAGTCCCCGACAGGGGTGCTGAAGCTTTCTTT.

CDR3 nucleotides: TGTGCCAGCAGCGTAGGGTCAGTGGCAGGGGTAGCTTTCTTT. Its protein product is CASSVGSVAGVAFF. The chain links TRBV9 to TRBJ1-1; D is perhaps TRBD1 (6 bases). The CDR3 sequence is 14 residues long. Trimming cost V 0 bases and J 10 bases, with 16 bases left between them. Germline CDR1 is SGDLS and CDR2 is YYNGEE. The whole variable domain, remainder taken from reference TRBV9 and TRBJ1-1, is DSGVTQTPKHLITATGQRVTLRCSPRSGDLSVYWYQQSLDQGLQFLIQYYNGEERAKGNILERFSAQQFPDLHSELNLSSLELGDSALYFCASSVGSVAGVAFFGQGTRLTVV.

This clonotype came up once. V and J are TRBV20-1 and TRBJ1-3, with D possibly being TRBD1 (5 bases). CDR1 and CDR2 from the germline V gene are DFQATT and SNEGSKA (reference sequence). The CDR3 has 14 amino acids. V lost 3 bases, J lost 0 bases, and 9 bases lay in between. Written as DNA, the CDR3 is TGCAGTGCTAGGGACACCAACTCTGGAAACACCATATATTTT. Amino acid sequence: CSARDTNSGNTIYF.

This rearrangement joins TRBV2 to TRBJ1-1, with D maybe TRBD1 (6 bases). The V gene lost 9 bases and the J gene lost 4 bases, with 15 bases spanning the gap. CDR3 length: 13 amino acids. Looked up from germline, CDR1 is SNHLY and CDR2 is FYNNEI. The CDR3 is CARGRQGSTEAFF. In DNA form, the CDR3 reads TGTGCCAGGGGAAGGCAGGGGAGCACTGAAGCTTTCTTT.

The chain uses TRBV11-3 and TRBJ2-1; 7 nucleotides align to TRBD2. Germline CDR1 and CDR2: SGHNT and YENEEA. The trim removed 5 bases at V and 11 bases at J, leaving 9 bases unmatched. This CDR3 is 13 amino acids long. CDR3 nucleotides: TGTGCCAGCAGCGCGGGGGTCTCATCCAAGCAGTTCTTC. Protein sequence: CASSAGVSSKQFF.

The table lists this clonotype with a few counts. The chain uses TRBV7-3 and TRBJ1-1, with D unresolved. Trimming shortened V by 1 base and J by 1 base, and 4 bases separated the two germline ends. CDR1 SGHTA and CDR2 FQGTGA come from the germline V gene. The CDR3 length is 13 residues. The CDR3 spells CASSLIENTEAFF. The CDR3 nucleotides read TGTGCCAGCAGCTTAATCGAGAACACTGAAGCTTTCTTT.

The rearrangement joins TRBV28 to TRBJ2-2; 8 bases agree with TRBD2. The J segment lost 0 bases and the V segment lost 1 base, leaving 19 bases of the junction unmatched. The CDR3 loop spans 22 amino acids. Germline values: CDR1 MDHEN, CDR2 SYDVKM. The CDR3 DNA follows: TGTGCCAGCAGTTTATCAACCCTTAGCGGGATCCCTTACTTACCGAACACCGGGGAGCTGTTTTTT. It encodes CASSLSTLSGIPYLPNTGELFF.

J is TRBJ1-6 and V is TRBV6-5; D is undetermined. The germline V gene has CDR1 MNHEY and CDR2 SVGAGI. CDR3 size: 17 residues. V lost 0 bases, J lost 2 bases, and 11 bases lay in between. CDR3 in DNA: TGTGCCAGCAGTTACTCGAAGGGCCGCGCCTATAATTCACCCCTCCACTTT. Its protein is CASSYSKGRAYNSPLHF.

The J gene is TRBJ1-2, the V gene TRBV5-4; 7 nucleotides match TRBD1. Germline assignment: CDR1 SGHNT and CDR2 YYREEE (reference sequence). This CDR3 is built from 14 residues. J gave up 4 bases and V 3 bases, and 6 bases lay outside the gene matches. The CDR3 loop is CASSSPTGSYGYTF. The CDR3 DNA sequence: TGTGCCAGCAGCTCCCCGACAGGGTCCTATGGCTACACCTTC.

This chain connects TRBV20-1 to TRBJ2-3, with 12 bases matching TRBD2. CDR3 size: 14 residues. V shed 4 bases and J 3 bases; nucleotides not matched to a gene: 2. In germline, CDR1 is DFQATT, CDR2 SNEGSKA (reference sequence). The CDR3 here is CSANGLAGTDTQYF. The CDR3 DNA is TGCAGTGCTAACGGACTAGCGGGGACAGATACGCAGTATTTT.

This sequence joins TRBV9 and TRBJ1-2; D is unclear. CDR1 is SGDLS, CDR2 YYNGEE, per germline. CDR3 length equals 15 residues. V was pared by 4 bases and J by 0 bases, with 13 bases between. CDR3 nucleotides: TGTGCCAGCAGCCTCGGCCCACCTCCTAACTATGGCTACACCTTC. As protein: CASSLGPPPNYGYTF.